This T cell receptor (beta chain) was observed in a study of T cells after yellow fever vaccination. The trim removed 8 bases at V and 0 bases at J, leaving 13 bases unmatched. The CDR3 totals 17 residues. The germline V gene has CDR1 MNHNS and CDR2 SASEGT. TCRdb redid the calling of the 5' RACE reads with MiXCR, one entry per CDR3 protein. The table includes 300,000 to 350,000 distinct CDR3 sequences, around 11% detected once. The chain couples TRBV6-1 to TRBJ2-3; 8 bases agree with TRBD1. This clonotype was sampled from a man between 18 and 35 years old who received the YFV17D yellow fever vaccine. Sequences were derived from CD4+ T cells sorted from PBMCs, sampled 45 days after the yellow fever booster vaccination. CDR3 nucleotides: TGTGCCAGCTCAAGCCCCTGGGACAGGCCTAGCACAGATACGCAGTATTTT. Translation: CASSSPWDRPSTDTQYF.